This TCR beta chain was captured in a study of T cell responses to AZD1222 COVID-19 vaccine. Turning to the study itself: Pooled samples include second doses given at about 4 or 12 weeks. General observations from the study: Spike-specific TCR breadth and depth both grew after two AZD1222 doses. Vaccine-related CD4 TCRs covered spike, predominating at 160-218 and 743-854.

Assay used: immunoSEQ multiplex PCR; TCRdb lists only in-frame clones, some missing. The sample lists some 130,000 clones; 90% to 95% were seen once. V was clipped by 6 bases and J by 0 bases; unmatched bases: 7. In germline, CDR1 is MNHEY, CDR2 SMNVEV (reference sequence). This CDR3 is built from 16 residues. As for this clone: Its antigen is not known.

The sequences come from peripheral blood, collected on day 0 of AZD1222 vaccination. The rearrangement joins TRBV27 to TRBJ2-3, with 9 bases identical to TRBD2. The origin of this receptor is an adult in good health. CDR3 loop: CASRTSGRTSTDTQYF. The CDR3 DNA reads as TGTGCCAGCAGGACTAGCGGAAGAACTAGCACAGATACGCAGTATTTT.